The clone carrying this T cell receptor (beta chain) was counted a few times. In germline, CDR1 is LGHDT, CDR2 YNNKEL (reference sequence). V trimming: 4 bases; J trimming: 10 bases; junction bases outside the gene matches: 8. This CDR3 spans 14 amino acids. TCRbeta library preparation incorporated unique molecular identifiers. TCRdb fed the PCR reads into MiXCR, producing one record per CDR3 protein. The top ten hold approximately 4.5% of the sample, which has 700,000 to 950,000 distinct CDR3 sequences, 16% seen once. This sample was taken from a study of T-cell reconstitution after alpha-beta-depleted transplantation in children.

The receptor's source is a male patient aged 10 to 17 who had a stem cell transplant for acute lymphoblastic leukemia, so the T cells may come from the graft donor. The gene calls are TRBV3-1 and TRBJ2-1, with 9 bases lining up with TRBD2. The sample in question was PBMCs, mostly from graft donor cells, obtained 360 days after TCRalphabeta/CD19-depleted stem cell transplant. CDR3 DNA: TGTGCCAGCAGCCTAGCGGGACTAGCCCCCGAGCAGTTCTTC. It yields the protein CASSLAGLAPEQFF.